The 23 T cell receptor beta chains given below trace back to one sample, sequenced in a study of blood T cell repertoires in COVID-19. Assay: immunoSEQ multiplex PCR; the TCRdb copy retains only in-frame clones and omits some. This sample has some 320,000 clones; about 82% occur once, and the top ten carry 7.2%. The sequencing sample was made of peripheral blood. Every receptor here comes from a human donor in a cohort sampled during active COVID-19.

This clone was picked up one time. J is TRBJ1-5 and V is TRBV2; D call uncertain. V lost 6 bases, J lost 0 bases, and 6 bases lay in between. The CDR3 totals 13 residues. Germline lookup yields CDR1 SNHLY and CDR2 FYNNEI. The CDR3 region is CASSIDSNQPQHF. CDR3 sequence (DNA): TGTGCCAGCAGCATAGATAGCAATCAGCCCCAGCATTTT.

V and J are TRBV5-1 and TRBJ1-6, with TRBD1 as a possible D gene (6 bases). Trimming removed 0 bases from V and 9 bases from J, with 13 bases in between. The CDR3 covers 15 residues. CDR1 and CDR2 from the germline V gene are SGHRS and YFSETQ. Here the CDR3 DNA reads TGCGCCAGCAGCTTGGCTCCGTTGGGGGCTTCACCCCTCCACTTT. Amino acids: CASSLAPLGASPLHF.

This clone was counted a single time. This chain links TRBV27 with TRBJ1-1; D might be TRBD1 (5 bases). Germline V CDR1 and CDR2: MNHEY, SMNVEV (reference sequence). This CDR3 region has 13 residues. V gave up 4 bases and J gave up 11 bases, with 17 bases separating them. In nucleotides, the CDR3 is TGTGCCAGCAGTTCCCTCCACTCAGGGTCGGCTTTCTTT. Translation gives CASSSLHSGSAFF.

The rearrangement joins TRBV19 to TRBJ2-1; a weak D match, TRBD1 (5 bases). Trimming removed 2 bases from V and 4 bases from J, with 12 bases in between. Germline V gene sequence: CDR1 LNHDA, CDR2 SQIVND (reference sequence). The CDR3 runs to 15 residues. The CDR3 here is CASSILPQGYNEQFF. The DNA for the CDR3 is TGTGCCAGTAGTATACTACCCCAGGGATACAATGAGCAGTTCTTC.

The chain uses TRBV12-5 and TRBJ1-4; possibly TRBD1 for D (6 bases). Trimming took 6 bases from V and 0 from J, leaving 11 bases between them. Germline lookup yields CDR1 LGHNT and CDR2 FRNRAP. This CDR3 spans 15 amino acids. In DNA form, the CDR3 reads TGTGCTAGTGGGGCGACAGGCGCAACTAATGAAAAACTGTTTTTT. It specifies CASGATGATNEKLFF.

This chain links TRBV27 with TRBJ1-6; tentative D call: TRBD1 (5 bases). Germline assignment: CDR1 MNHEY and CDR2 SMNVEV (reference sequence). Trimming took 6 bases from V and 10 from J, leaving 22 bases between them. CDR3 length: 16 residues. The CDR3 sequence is CASRERRGQGLSPLHF. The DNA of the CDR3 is TGTGCCAGCAGAGAAAGAAGAGGCCAGGGCCTGTCACCCCTCCACTTT.

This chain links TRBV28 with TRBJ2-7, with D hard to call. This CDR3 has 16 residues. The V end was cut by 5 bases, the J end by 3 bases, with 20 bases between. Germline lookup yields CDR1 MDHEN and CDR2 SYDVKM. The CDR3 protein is CASSPPRIFSYYEQYF. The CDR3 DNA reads TGTGCCAGCAGTCCACCGCGGATATTCTCATACTACGAGCAGTACTTC.

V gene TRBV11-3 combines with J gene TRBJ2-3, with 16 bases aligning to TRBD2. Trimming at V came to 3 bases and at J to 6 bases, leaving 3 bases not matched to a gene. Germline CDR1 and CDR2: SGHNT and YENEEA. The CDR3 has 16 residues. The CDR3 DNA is TGTGCCAGCAGCTTGGGACTAGCGGGGGGGTTTGATACGCAGTATTTT. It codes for CASSLGLAGGFDTQYF.

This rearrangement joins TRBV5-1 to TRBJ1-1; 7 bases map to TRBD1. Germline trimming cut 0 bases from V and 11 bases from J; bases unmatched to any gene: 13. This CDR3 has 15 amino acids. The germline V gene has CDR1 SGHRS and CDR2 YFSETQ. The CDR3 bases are TGCGCCAGCAGCTTGGACTTCAGACAGGGCACGTCGGCTTTCTTT. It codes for CASSLDFRQGTSAFF.

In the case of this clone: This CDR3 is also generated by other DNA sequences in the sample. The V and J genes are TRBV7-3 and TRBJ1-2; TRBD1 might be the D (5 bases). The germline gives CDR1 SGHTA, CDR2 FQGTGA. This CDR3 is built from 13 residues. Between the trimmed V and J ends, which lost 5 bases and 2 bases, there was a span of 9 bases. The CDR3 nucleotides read TGTGCCAGCAGCCCCGACAGAAACTATGGCTACACCTTC. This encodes CASSPDRNYGYTF.

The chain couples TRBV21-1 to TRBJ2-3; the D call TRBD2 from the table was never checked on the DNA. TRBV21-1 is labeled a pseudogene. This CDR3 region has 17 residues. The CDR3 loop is CASSLLPVRTSTDTQYF. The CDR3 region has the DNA TGTGCCAGCAGCCTCCTACCCGTGAGGACTAGCACAGATACGCAGTATTTT.

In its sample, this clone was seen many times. The CDR3 spells CASSEYPNGTGYNSPLHF. CDR3 bases: TGTGCCAGCAGTGAATATCCCAACGGGACAGGCTATAATTCACCCCTCCACTTT. This rearrangement joins TRBV25-1 to TRBJ1-6; 8 bases map to TRBD1. Germline V gene sequence: CDR1 MGHDK, CDR2 SYGVNS. This CDR3 is built from 18 residues. V dropped 0 bases and J dropped 3; count of bases not matched to a gene: 7.

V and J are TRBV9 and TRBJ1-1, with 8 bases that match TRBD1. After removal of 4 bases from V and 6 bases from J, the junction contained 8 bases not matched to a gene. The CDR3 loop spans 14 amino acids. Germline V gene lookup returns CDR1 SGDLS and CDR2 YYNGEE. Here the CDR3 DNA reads TGTGCCAGCAGCCCATTTGACAGGGGCTCTGAAGCTTTCTTT. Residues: CASSPFDRGSEAFF.

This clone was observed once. The CDR3 is CASSRQARGNSPLHF. CDR3 DNA: TGTGCCAGCAGTCGACAGGCGAGGGGTAATTCACCCCTCCACTTT. This chain links TRBV5-8 with TRBJ1-6; possibly TRBD1 for D (6 bases). With 5 bases removed from V and 6 bases from J, the gap between germline ends came to 15 bases. The CDR3 length is 15 residues. Germline loops: CDR1 SGHTS, CDR2 YDEGEE.

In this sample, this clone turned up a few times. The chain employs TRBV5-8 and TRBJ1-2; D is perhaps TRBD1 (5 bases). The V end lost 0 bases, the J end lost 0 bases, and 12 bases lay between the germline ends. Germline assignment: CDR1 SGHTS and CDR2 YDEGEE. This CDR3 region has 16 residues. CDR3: CASSLDLGVTNYGYTF. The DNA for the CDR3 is TGTGCCAGCAGCTTGGATTTAGGGGTTACTAACTATGGCTACACCTTC.

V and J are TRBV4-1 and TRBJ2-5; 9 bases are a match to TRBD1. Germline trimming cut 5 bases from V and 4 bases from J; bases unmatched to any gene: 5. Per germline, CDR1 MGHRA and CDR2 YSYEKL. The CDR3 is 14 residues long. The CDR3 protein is CASSNGTGRETQYF. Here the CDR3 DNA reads TGCGCCAGCAGCAACGGGACAGGGAGAGAGACCCAGTACTTC.

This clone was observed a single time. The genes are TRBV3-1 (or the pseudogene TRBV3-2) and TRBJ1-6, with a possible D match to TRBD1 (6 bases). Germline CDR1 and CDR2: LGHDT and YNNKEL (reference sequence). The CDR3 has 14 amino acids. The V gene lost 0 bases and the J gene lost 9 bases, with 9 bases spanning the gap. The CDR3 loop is CASSQEHRASPLHF. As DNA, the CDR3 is TGTGCCAGCAGCCAAGAACACAGGGCTTCACCCCTCCACTTT.

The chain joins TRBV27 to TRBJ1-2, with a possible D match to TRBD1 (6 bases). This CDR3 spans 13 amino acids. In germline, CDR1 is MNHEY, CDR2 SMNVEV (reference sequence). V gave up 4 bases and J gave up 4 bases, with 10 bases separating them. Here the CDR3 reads CASSSGGPYGYTF. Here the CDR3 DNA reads TGTGCCAGCAGTTCGGGGGGGCCCTATGGCTACACCTTC.

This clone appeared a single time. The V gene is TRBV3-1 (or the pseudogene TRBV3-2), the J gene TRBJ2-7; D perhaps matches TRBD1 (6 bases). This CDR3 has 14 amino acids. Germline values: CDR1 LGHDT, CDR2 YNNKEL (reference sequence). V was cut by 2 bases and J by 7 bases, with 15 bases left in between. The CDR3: CASSQNTQGGEQYF. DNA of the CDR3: TGTGCCAGCAGCCAAAATACACAGGGTGGAGAGCAGTACTTC.

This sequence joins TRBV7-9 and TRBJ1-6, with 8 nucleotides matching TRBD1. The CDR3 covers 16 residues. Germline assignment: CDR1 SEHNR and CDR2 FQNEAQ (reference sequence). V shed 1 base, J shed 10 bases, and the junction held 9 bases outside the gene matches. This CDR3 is CASSLEGGQGSSPLHF. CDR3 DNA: TGTGCCAGCAGCTTAGAGGGAGGACAGGGTAGCTCACCCCTCCACTTT.

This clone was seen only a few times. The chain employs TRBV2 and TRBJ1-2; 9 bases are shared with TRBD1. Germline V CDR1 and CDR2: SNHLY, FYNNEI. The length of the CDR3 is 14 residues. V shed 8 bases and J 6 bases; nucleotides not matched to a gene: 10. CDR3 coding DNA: TGTGCCAGCGTACAGAGCGGGACAGGGCATGGCTACACCTTC. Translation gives CASVQSGTGHGYTF.

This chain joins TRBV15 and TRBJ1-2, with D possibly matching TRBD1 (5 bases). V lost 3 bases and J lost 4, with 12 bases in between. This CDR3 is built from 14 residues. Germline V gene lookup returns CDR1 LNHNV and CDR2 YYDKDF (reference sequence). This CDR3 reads CATSRRQPSYGYTF. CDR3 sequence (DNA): TGTGCCACCAGCAGGAGACAGCCGAGCTATGGCTACACCTTC.

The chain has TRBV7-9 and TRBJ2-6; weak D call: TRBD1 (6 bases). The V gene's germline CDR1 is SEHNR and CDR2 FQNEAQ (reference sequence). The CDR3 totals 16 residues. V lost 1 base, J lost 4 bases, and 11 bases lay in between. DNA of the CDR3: TGTGCCAGCAGCTTAGGGGGGCTAGCCGGGGCCAACGTCCTGACTTTC. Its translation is CASSLGGLAGANVLTF.